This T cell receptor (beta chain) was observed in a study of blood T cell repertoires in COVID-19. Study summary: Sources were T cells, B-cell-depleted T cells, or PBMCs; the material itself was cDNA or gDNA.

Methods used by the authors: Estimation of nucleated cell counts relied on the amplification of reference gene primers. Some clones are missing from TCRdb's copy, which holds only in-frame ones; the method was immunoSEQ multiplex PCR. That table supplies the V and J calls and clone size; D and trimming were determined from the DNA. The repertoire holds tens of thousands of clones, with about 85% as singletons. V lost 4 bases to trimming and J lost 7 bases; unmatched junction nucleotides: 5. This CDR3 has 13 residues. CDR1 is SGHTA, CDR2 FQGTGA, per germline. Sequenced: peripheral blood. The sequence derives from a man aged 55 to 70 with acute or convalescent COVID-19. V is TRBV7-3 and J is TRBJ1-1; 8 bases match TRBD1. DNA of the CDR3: TGTGCCAGCAGCTCCCGGACAGGGAGTGAAGCTTTCTTT. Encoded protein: CASSSRTGSEAFF.